The next 12 T cell receptor beta chains were all read from a single sample in a study of early T cells in non-severe SARS-CoV-2 infection. One entry per CDR3 protein, called by TCRdb with MiXCR from the 5' RACE reads. The data hold 25,000 to 30,000 distinct CDR3 sequences, with roughly 5.3% observed a single time. Sample: whole blood. The receptors derive from an adult who was a healthcare worker with PCR-confirmed SARS-CoV-2 infection or an uninfected control (not recorded which).

In this sample, this clonotype is medium-sized (0.01 to 0.1%). CDR3 nucleotide sequence: TGTGCCAGCAGTCCCGGGGGACAGGGTTACGGCTACACCTTC. It specifies CASSPGGQGYGYTF. J is TRBJ1-2 and V is TRBV6-4; 9 bases line up with TRBD1. The V and J ends lost 5 bases and 8 bases, in that order; junction bases with no gene match: 9. CDR1 is MRHNA and CDR2 is SNTAGT in the germline V gene. The CDR3 runs 14 residues.

The chain has TRBV9 and TRBJ2-1; the match to TRBD2 covers 11 bases. V was pared by 4 bases and J by 11 bases, with 11 bases of the junction left unmatched. The CDR3 has 15 residues. The germline V gene has CDR1 SGDLS and CDR2 YYNGEE. CDR3 DNA sequence: TGTGCCAGCAGCCCTAGGACTAGCGGGTACTACAAGCAGTTCTTC. The encoded protein is CASSPRTSGYYKQFF. The full variable domain, rest sourced from reference TRBV9 and TRBJ2-1, is DSGVTQTPKHLITATGQRVTLRCSPRSGDLSVYWYQQSLDQGLQFLIQYYNGEERAKGNILERFSAQQFPDLHSELNLSSLELGDSALYFCASSPRTSGYYKQFFGPGTRLTVL.

This clonotype was counted at least ten times. The gene calls are TRBV4-3 and TRBJ2-3; the match to TRBD2 covers 8 bases. Per germline, CDR1 LGHNA and CDR2 YSLEER. The J segment lost 0 bases and the V segment lost 3 bases, leaving 8 bases of the junction unmatched. This CDR3 region has 17 residues. CDR3 region: CASSQGGRRSSTDTQYF. The CDR3 bases are TGCGCCAGCAGCCAGGGCGGGAGGCGGTCTAGCACAGATACGCAGTATTTT.

In this sample, this clonotype turned up many times. This sequence joins TRBV7-9 and TRBJ1-3; 8 bases are a match to TRBD1. The germline V gene has CDR1 SEHNR and CDR2 FQNEAQ (reference sequence). CDR3 length: 16 residues. With V trimmed by 3 bases and J by 4 bases, 8 bases remained unmatched. The CDR3 nucleotides are TGTGCCAGCAGCTTTGTCATAGGACAGGGAGGAAACACCATATATTTT. Translation: CASSFVIGQGGNTIYF.

This clonotype was detected many times. V is TRBV7-2 and J is TRBJ2-3; D gene ambiguous. The CDR3 spans 16 residues. V was cut by 5 bases and J by 1 base, with 16 bases left in between. Germline CDR1 reads SGHTA; CDR2 reads FQGNSA. CDR3 in amino acids: CASSPAVWPRTDTQYF. The CDR3 DNA is TGTGCCAGCAGCCCCGCAGTTTGGCCACGCACAGATACGCAGTATTTT. Full variable domain (rest looked up from reference TRBV7-2 and TRBJ2-3): GAGVSQSPSNKVTEKGKDVELRCDPISGHTALYWYRQSLGQGLEFLIYFQGNSAPDKSGLPSDRFSAERTGGSVSTLTIQRTQQEDSAVYLCASSPAVWPRTDTQYFGPGTRLTVL.

This rearrangement joins TRBV28 to TRBJ2-1; TRBD2 matches at 8 bases. Germline V lookup: CDR1 MDHEN, CDR2 SYDVKM. The CDR3 extends over 16 amino acids. J gave up 8 bases and V 5 bases, and 14 bases lay outside the gene matches. CDR3 nucleotides: TGTGCCAGCAGTCTCCAGACTAGCGAGGATACGGATGAGCAGTTCTTC. This sequence encodes CASSLQTSEDTDEQFF.

This clonotype was recorded a few times. The gene calls are TRBV29-1 and TRBJ2-7, with 7 bases fitting TRBD1. The germline CDR1 and CDR2 sequences are SQVTM and ANQGSEA. The length of the CDR3 is 11 residues. The trim removed 6 bases at V and 2 bases at J, leaving 1 base unmatched. The CDR3 spells CSVGQPYEQYF. The CDR3, as DNA: TGCAGCGTGGGACAGCCCTACGAGCAGTACTTC.

In this sample, this clonotype turned up many times. V is TRBV7-2 and J is TRBJ2-7, with TRBD2 matching 10 bases. The CDR3 totals 15 residues. The germline V gene encodes CDR1 SGHTA and CDR2 FQGNSA. The ends lost 0 bases at V and 6 bases at J; junction bases unmatched: 5. CDR3 loop: CASSLAPSGSGEQYF. CDR3 coding DNA: TGTGCCAGCAGCTTAGCCCCTAGCGGGAGTGGCGAGCAGTACTTC.

This clonotype was seen at least ten times. This rearrangement joins TRBV20-1 to TRBJ1-1; 7 positions agree with TRBD1. In germline, CDR1 is DFQATT, CDR2 SNEGSKA (reference sequence). This CDR3 has 12 residues. Trimming at V came to 6 bases and at J to 1 base, leaving 2 bases not matched to a gene. The chain's CDR3 is CSARQGNTEAFF. The CDR3 region has the DNA TGCAGTGCCAGACAGGGGAACACTGAAGCTTTCTTT.

In this sample, this clonotype turned up many times. The chain combines TRBV11-2 with TRBJ2-2, with 12 bases matching TRBD2. This CDR3 spans 17 amino acids. Germline assignment: CDR1 SGHAT and CDR2 FQNNGV. V gave up 1 base and J gave up 5 bases; unmatched junction bases: 5. The CDR3 sequence is CASSLGLAGDRTGELFF. As DNA, the CDR3 is TGTGCCAGCAGCTTAGGACTAGCGGGAGATAGGACCGGGGAGCTGTTTTTT.

The J gene is TRBJ2-2, the V gene TRBV6-2 or TRBV6-3; no firm D call. V lost 2 bases and J 8 bases, leaving 3 bases between the germline ends. Germline loops: CDR1 MNHEY, CDR2 SVGEGT. The CDR3 is 11 amino acids. In DNA, the CDR3 is TGTGCCAGCAGTTACAGGGGGGAGCTGTTTTTT. Its translation is CASSYRGELFF.

In DNA form, the CDR3 reads TGTGCCAGCAGTGAAAGGGGTGGCAATCAGCCCCAGCATTTT. Translation: CASSERGGNQPQHF. This chain uses TRBV25-1 with TRBJ1-5; possible D gene TRBD1, 5 bases. This CDR3 is 14 amino acids long. Germline V lookup: CDR1 MGHDK, CDR2 SYGVNS. Trimming pared 2 bases from V and 2 bases from J, leaving 7 bases between.